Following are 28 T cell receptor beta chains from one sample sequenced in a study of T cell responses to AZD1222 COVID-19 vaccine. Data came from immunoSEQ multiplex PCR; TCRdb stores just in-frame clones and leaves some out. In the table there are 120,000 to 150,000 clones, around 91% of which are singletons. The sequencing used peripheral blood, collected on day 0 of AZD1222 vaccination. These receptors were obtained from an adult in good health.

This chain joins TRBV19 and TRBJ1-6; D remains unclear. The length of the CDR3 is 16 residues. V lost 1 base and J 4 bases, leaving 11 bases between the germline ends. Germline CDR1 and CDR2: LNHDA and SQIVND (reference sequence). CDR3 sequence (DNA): TGTGCCAGTAGTATAGTCGGCACCTCTTATAATTCACCCCTCCACTTT. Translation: CASSIVGTSYNSPLHF.

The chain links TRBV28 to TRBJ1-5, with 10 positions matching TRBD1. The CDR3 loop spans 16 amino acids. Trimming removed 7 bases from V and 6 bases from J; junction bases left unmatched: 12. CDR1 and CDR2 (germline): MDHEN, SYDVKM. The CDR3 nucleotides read TGTGCCAGCAAACGAGGACCGACAGGGGGCTTTCAGCCCCAGCATTTT. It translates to CASKRGPTGGFQPQHF.

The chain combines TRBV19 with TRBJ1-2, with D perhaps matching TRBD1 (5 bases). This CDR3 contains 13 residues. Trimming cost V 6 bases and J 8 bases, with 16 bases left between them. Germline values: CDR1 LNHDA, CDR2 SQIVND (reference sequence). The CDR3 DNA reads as TGTGCCAGTAGGGGACTGGACTTCGGAGGCTACACCTTC. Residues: CASRGLDFGGYTF.

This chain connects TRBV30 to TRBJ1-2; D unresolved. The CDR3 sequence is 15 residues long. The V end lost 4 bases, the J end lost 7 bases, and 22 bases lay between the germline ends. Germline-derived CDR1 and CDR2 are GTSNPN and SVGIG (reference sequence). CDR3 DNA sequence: TGTGCCTGGATCAAAGGGCCGGCATTTGGTAGTGGCTACACCTTC. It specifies CAWIKGPAFGSGYTF.

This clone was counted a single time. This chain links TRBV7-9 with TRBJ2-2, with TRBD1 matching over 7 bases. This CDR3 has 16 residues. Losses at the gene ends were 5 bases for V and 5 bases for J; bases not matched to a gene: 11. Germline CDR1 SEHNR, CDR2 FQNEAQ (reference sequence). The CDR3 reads CASSDQTGTVTGELFF. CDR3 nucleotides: TGTGCCAGCAGCGACCAGACAGGGACGGTAACCGGGGAGCTGTTTTTT.

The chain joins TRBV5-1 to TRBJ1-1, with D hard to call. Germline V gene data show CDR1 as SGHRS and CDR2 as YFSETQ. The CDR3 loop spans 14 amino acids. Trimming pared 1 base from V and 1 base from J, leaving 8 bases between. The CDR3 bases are TGCGCCAGCAGCTTGCTGGACGGGAACACTGAAGCTTTCTTT. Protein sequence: CASSLLDGNTEAFF.

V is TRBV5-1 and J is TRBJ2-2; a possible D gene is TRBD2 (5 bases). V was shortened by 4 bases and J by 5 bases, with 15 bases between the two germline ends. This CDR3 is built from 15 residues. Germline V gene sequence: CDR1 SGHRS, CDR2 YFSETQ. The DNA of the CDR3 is TGCGCCAGCAGCCGAGCGGCTGAGGGAACCGGGGAGCTGTTTTTT. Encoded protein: CASSRAAEGTGELFF.

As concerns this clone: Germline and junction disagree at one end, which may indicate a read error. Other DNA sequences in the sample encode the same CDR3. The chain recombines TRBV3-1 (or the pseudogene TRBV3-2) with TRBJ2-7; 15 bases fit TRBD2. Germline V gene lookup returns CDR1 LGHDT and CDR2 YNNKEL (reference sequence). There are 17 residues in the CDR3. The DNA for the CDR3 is TGCGCCACCAGCCAAGGACTAGCGGGGGGGGACGCCGGCGAGCAGTACTTC. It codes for CATSQGLAGGDAGEQYF.

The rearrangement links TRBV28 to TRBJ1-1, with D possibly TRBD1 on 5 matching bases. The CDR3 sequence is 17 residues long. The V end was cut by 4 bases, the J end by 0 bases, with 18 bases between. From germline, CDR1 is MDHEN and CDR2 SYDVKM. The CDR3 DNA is TGTGCCAGCAGTTCCAACATGGGGGGGACCCTGAACACTGAAGCTTTCTTT. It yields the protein CASSSNMGGTLNTEAFF.

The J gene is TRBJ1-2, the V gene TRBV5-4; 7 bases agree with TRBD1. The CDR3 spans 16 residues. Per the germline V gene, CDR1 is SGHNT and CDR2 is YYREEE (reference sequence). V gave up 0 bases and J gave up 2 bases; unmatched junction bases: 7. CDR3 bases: TGTGCCAGCAGCTTGGAACAAAGACAGGGCAACTATGGCTACACCTTC. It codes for CASSLEQRQGNYGYTF.

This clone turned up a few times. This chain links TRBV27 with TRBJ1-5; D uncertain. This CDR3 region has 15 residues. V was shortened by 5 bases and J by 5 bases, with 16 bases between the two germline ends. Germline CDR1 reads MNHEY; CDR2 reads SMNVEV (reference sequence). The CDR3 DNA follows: TGTGCCAGCAGTGTCTCCGGCCGACGCTATCAGCCCCAGCATTTT. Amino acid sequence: CASSVSGRRYQPQHF.

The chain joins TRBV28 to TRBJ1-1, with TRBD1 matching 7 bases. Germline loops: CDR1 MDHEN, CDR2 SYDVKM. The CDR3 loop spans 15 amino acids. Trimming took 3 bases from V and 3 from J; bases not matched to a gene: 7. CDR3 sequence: CASSFAAGGDTEAFF. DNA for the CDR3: TGTGCCAGCAGTTTTGCGGCAGGGGGAGACACTGAAGCTTTCTTT.

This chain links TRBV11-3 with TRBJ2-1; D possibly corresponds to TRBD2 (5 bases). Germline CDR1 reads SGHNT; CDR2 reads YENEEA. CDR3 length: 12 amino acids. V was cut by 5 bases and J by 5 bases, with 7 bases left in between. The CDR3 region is CASSLAHNEQFF. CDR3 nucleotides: TGTGCCAGCAGCCTAGCCCACAATGAGCAGTTCTTC.

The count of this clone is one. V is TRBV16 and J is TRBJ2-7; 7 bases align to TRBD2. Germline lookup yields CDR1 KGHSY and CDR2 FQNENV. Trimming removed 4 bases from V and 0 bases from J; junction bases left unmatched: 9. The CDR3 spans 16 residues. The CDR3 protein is CASSPPGLPSSYEQYF. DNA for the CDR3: TGTGCCAGCAGCCCGCCGGGACTACCGAGCTCCTACGAGCAGTACTTC.

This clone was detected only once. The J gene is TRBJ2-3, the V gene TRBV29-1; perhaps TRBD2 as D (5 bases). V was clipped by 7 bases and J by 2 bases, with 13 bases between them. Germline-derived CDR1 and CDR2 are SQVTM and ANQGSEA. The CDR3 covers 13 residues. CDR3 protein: CSAKSGSTDTQYF. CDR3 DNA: TGCAGCGCCAAAAGCGGTTCCACAGATACGCAGTATTTT.

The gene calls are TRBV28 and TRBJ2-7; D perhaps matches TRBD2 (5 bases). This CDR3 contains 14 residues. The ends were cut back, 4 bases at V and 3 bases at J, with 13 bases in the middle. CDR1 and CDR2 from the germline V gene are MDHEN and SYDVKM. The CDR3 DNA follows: TGTGCCAGCAGTTCTCTAGCCGCTAACTACGAGCAGTACTTC. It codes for CASSSLAANYEQYF.

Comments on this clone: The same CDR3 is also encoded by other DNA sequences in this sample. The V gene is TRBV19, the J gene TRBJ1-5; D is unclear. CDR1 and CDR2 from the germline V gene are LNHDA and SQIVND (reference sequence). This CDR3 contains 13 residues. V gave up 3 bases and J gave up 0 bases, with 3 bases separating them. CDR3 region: CASSMVSNQPQHF. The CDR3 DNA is TGTGCCAGTAGTATGGTTAGCAATCAGCCCCAGCATTTT.

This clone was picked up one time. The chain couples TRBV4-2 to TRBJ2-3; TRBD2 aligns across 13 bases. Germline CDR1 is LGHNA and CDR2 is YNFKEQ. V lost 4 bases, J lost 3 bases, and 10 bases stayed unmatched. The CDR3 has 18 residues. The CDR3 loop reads CASSRSGTSGDITDTQYF. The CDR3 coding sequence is TGTGCCAGCAGCCGCTCCGGGACTAGCGGGGACATAACAGATACGCAGTATTTT.

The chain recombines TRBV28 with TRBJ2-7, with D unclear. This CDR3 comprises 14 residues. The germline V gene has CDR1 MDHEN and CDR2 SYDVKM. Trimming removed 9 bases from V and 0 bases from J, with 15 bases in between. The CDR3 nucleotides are TGTGCCAGTAGTGAAGTTACTAACTCCTACGAGCAGTACTTC. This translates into CASSEVTNSYEQYF.

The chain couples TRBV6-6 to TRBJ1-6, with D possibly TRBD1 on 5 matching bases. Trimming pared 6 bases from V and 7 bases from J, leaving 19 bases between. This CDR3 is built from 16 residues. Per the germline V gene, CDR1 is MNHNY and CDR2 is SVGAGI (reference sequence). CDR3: CASSPTGTEGNSPLHF. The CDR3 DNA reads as TGTGCCAGCAGCCCCACCGGGACGGAAGGAAATTCACCCCTCCACTTT.

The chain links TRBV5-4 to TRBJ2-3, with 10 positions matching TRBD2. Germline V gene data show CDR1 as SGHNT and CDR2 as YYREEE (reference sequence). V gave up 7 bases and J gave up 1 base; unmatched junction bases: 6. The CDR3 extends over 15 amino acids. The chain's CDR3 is CASYESGRGTDTQYF. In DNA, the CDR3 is TGTGCCAGCTATGAGAGCGGGAGGGGCACAGATACGCAGTATTTT.

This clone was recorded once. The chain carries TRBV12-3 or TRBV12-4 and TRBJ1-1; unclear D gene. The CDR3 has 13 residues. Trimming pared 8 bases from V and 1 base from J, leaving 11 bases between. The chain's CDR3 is CASLRTANTEAFF. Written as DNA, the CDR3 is TGTGCCAGCCTACGCACAGCGAACACTGAAGCTTTCTTT.

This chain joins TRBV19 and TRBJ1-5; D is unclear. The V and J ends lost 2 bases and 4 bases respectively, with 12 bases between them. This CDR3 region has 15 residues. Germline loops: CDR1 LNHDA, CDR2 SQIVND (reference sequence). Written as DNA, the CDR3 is TGTGCCAGTAGTATAAGCCCGGGAGGAAATCAGCCCCAGCATTTT. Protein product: CASSISPGGNQPQHF.

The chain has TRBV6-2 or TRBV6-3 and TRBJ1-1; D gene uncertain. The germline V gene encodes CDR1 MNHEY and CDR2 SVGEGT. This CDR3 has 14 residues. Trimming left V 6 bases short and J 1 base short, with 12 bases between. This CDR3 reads CASSKDRGNTEAFF. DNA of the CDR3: TGTGCCAGCAGCAAGGATCGGGGGAACACTGAAGCTTTCTTT.

The CDR3, as DNA: TGTGCCAGCTCACCAAGGGAGGGCGAGCAGTACTTC. Its translation: CASSPREGEQYF. This chain uses TRBV18 with TRBJ2-7; TRBD2 agrees at 7 bases. After removal of 2 bases from V and 6 bases from J, the junction contained 1 base not matched to a gene. Germline V gene lookup returns CDR1 KGHSH and CDR2 LQKENI. The CDR3 is made up of 12 amino acids.

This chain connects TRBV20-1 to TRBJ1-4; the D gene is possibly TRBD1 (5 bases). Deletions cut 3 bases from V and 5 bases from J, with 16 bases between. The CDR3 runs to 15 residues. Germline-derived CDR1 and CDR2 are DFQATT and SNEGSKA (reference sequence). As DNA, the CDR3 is TGCAGTGCTAGTGGGCGGGGGACGGACAATGAAAAACTGTTTTTT. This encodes CSASGRGTDNEKLFF.

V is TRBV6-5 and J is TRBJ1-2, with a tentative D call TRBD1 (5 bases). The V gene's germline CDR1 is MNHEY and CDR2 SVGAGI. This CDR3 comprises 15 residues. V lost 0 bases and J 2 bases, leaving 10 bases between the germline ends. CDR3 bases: TGTGCCAGCAGTTACTCCACCCCAGGGAACTATGGCTACACCTTC. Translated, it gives CASSYSTPGNYGYTF.

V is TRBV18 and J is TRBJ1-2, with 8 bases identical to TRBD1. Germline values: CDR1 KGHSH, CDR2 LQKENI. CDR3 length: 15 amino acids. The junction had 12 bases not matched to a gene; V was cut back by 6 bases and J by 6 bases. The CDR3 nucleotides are TGTGCCAGCTCCCCTGGACAGGGAGGACTTAATGGCTACACCTTC. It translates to CASSPGQGGLNGYTF.